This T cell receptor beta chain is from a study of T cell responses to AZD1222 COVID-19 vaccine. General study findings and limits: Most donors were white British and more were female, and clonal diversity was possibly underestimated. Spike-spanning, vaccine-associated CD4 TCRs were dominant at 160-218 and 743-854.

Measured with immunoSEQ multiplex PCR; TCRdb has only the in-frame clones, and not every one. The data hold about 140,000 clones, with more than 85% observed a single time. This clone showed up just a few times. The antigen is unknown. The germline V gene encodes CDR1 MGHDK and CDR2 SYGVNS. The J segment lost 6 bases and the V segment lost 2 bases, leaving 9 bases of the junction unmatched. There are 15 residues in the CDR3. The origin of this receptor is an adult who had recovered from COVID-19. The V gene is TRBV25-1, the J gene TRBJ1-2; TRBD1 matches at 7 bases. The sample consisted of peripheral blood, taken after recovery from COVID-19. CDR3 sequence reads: CASSEPTTGKDGYTF. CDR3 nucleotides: TGTGCCAGCAGTGAACCAACGACAGGGAAAGATGGCTACACCTTC.